This record concerns one T cell receptor beta chain sequence. Here immunoSEQ multiplex PCR was the method, and the copy in TCRdb shows in-frame clones only, minus some. The table lists approximately 12,000 clones, approximately 92% of them singletons. Looked up from germline, CDR1 is MGHRA and CDR2 is YSYEKL. The J segment lost 3 bases and the V segment lost 5 bases, leaving 5 bases of the junction unmatched. This CDR3 is 14 amino acids long. These data come from a study of OX40 agonist ivuxolimab in advanced cancers. The source material was CD4+ or CD8+ T cells sorted from blood, sampled in a trial of the OX40 agonist ivuxolimab. V is TRBV4-1 and J is TRBJ2-7, with 9 nucleotides matching TRBD1. The sequence was collected from an adult with an advanced solid tumor such as melanoma, head and neck, liver or kidney cancer. The CDR3 is CASSTQGANYEQYF. The DNA for the CDR3 is TGCGCCAGCAGCACACAGGGGGCGAACTACGAGCAGTACTTC.